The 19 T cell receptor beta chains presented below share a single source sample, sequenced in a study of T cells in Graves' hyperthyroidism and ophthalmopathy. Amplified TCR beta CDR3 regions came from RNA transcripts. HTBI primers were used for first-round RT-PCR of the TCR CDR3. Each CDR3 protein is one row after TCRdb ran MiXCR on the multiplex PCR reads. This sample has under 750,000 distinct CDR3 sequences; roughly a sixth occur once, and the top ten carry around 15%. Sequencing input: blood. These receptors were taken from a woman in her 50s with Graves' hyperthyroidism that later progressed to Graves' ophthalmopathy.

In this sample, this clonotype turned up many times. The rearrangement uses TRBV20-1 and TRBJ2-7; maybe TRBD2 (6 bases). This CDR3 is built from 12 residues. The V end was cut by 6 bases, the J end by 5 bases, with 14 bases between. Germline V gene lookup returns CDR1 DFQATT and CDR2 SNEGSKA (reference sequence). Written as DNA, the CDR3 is TGCAGTGCGGGGGGTGGGCATCACGAGCAGTACTTC. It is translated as CSAGGGHHEQYF.

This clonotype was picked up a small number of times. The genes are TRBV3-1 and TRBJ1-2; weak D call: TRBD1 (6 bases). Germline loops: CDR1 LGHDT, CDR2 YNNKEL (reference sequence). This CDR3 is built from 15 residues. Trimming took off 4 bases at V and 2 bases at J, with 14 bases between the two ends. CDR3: CASSPKTGWNYGYTF. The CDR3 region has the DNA TGTGCCAGCAGCCCAAAAACAGGGTGGAACTATGGCTACACCTTC.

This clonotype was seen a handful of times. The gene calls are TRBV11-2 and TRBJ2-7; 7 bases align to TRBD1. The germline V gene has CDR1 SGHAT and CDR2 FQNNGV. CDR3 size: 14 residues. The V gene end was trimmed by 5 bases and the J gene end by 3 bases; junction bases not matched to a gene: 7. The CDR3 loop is CASSQTGIDYEQYF. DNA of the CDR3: TGTGCCAGCAGCCAGACAGGGATTGACTACGAGCAGTACTTC.

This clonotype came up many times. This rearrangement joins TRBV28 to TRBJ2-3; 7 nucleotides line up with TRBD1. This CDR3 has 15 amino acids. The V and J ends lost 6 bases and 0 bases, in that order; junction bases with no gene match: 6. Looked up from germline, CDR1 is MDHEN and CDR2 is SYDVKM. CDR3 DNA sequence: TGTGCCAGCAGCCCCGGACAGGTTAGCACAGATACGCAGTATTTT. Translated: CASSPGQVSTDTQYF.

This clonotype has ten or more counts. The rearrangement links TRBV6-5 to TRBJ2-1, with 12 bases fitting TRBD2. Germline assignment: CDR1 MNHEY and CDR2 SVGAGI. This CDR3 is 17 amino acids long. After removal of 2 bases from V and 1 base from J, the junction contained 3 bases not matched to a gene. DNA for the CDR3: TGTGCCAGCAGTTACCTAGCGGGGGGGCTTTCCTACAATGAGCAGTTCTTC. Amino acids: CASSYLAGGLSYNEQFF.

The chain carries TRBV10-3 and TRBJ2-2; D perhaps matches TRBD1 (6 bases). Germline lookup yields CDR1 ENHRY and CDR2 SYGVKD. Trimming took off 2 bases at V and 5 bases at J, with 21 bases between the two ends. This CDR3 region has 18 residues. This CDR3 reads CAISETYRTVPGTGELFF. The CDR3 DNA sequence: TGTGCCATCAGTGAGACCTACCGGACAGTCCCTGGAACCGGGGAGCTGTTTTTT.

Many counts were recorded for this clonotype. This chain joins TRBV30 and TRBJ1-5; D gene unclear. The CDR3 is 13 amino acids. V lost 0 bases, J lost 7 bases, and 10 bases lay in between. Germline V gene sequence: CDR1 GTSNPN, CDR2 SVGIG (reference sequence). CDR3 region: CAWSVLLGQPQHF. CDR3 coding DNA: TGTGCCTGGAGTGTACTCTTAGGCCAGCCCCAGCATTTT.

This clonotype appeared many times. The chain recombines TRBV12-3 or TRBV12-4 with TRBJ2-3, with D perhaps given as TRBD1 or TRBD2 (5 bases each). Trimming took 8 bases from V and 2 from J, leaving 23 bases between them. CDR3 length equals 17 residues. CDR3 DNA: TGTGCCAGCGCTCATTGGGGGTCCCAATTATACACAGATACGCAGTATTTT. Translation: CASAHWGSQLYTDTQYF.

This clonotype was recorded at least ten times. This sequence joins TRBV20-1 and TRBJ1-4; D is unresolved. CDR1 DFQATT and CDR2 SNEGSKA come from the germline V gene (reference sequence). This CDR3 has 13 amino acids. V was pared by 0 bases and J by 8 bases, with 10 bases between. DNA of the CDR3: TGCAGTGCTAGAGATGGACGTGGAGAAAAACTGTTTTTT. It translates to CSARDGRGEKLFF.

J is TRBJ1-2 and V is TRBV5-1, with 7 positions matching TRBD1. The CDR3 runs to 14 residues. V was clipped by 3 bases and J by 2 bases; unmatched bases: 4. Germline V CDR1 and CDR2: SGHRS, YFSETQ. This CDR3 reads CASSSDRKNYGYTF. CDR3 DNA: TGCGCCAGCAGCTCGGACAGGAAGAACTATGGCTACACCTTC.

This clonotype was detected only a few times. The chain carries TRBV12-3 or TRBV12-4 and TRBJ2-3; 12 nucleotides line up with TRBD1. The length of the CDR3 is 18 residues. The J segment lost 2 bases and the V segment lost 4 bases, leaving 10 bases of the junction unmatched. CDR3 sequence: CASSSPLGQGAITDTQYF. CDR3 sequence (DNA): TGTGCCAGCAGTTCACCGCTGGGACAGGGGGCGATCACAGATACGCAGTATTTT.

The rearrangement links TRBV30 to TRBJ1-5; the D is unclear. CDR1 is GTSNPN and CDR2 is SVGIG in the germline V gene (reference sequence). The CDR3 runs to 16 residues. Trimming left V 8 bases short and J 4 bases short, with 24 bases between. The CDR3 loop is CATRSAGWIENQPQHF. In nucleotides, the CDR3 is TGTGCCACCAGATCCGCGGGGTGGATCGAGAATCAGCCCCAGCATTTT.

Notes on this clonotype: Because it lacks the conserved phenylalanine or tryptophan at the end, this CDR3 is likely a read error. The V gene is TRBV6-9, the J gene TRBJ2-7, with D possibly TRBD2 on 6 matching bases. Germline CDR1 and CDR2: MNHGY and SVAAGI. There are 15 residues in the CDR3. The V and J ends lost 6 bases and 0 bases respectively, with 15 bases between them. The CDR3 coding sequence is TGTGCCAGCAGATTAGAGCGGGCGAGCTCCTACGAGCAGTACCTC. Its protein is CASRLERASSYEQYL.

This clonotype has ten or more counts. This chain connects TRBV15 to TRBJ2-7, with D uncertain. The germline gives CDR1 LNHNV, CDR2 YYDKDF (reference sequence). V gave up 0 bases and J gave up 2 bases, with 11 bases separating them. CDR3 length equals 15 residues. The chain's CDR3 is CATSREAATPYEQYF. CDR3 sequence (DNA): TGTGCCACCAGCAGAGAGGCAGCCACCCCCTACGAGCAGTACTTC.

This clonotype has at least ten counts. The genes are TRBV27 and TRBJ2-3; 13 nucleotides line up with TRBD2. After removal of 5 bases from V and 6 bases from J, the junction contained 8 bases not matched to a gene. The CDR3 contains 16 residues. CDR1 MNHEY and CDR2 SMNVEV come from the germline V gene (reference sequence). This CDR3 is CASSQITSGGGDTQYF. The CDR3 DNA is TGTGCCAGCAGTCAAATAACTAGCGGGGGGGGGGATACGCAGTATTTT.

CDR3 protein: CASSARQGVLLGYTF. The CDR3 nucleotides are TGTGCCAGCAGCGCGAGACAGGGGGTCCTACTTGGCTACACCTTC. The V call is TRBV9, the J call TRBJ1-2, with 9 nucleotides matching TRBD1. CDR1 SGDLS and CDR2 YYNGEE come from the germline V gene. V shed 3 bases and J 7 bases; nucleotides not matched to a gene: 10. The CDR3 spans 15 residues.

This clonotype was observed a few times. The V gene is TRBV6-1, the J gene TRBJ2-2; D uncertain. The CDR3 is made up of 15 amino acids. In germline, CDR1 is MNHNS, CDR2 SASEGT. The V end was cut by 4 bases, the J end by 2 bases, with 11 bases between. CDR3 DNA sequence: TGTGCCAGCAGTGCCCTACCTGGAAACACCGGGGAGCTGTTTTTT. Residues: CASSALPGNTGELFF.

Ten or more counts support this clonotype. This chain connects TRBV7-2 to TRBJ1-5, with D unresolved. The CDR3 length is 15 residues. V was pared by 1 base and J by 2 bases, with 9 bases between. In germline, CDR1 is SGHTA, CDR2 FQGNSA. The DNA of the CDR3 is TGTGCCAGCAGCTTAGATCGCTCAGGCAATCAGCCCCAGCATTTT. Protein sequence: CASSLDRSGNQPQHF.

In DNA form, the CDR3 reads TGTGCCAGCAGCCCCTGGACTAGCGGGATAGCCAAAAACATTCAGTACTTC. Protein product: CASSPWTSGIAKNIQYF. The chain employs TRBV3-1 and TRBJ2-4; 12 bases map to TRBD2. V lost 4 bases to trimming and J lost 0 bases; unmatched junction nucleotides: 4. The length of the CDR3 is 17 residues. Germline CDR1 is LGHDT and CDR2 is YNNKEL (reference sequence).